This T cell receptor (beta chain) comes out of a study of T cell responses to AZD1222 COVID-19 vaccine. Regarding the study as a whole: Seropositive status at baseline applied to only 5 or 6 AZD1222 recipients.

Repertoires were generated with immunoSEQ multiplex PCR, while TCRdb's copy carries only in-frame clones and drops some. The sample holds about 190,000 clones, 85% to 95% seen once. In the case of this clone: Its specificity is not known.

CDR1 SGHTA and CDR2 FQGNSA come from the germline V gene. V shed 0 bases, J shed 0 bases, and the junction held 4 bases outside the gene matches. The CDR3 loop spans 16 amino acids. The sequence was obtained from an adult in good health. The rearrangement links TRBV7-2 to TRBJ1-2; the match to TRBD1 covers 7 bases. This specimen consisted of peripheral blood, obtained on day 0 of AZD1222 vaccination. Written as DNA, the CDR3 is TGTGCCAGCAGCTTAGCGCGGGGGACAGCTAACTATGGCTACACCTTC. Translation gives CASSLARGTANYGYTF.